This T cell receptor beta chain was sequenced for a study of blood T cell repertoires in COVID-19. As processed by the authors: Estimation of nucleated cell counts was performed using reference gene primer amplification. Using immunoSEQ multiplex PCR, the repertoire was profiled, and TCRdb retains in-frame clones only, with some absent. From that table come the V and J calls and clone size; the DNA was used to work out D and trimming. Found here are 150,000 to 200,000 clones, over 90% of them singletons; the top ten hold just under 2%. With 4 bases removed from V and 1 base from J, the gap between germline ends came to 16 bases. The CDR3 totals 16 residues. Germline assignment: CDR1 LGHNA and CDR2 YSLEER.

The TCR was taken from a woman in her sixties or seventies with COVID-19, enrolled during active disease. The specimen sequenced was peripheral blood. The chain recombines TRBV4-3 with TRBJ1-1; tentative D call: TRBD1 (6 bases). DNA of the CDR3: TGCGCCAGCAGCCTAATTTTGGGGGGGGCGAACACTGAAGCTTTCTTT. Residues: CASSLILGGANTEAFF.